This is a list of T cell receptor beta chains from one sample in a study of shared clonotypes between healthy human individuals. TCRdb keeps only in-frame clones here, not all; method: immunoSEQ multiplex PCR. The sample carries around 2.5 million clones, under 95% recorded once. Specimen: naive CD4+ T cells from PBMCs. The source of these receptors is a man aged 18 to 30 in good health. Some clones in this sample may be carry-over from other donors' samples. Each CDR3 is given with its conserved first and last residue. D genes are given only for firm matches. Clone size appears in some rows only: once, few, many, or a class for an expanded clone.

clone size,D gene,V gene,J gene,CDR3 protein,CDR3 DNA
-,TRBD1,TRBV29-1,TRBJ1-2,CSVGVDRGNYGYTF,TGCAGCGTTGGTGTGGACAGGGGTAACTATGGCTACACCTTC
-,-,TRBV30,TRBJ2-1,CAWSVGAGNEQFF,TGTGCCTGGAGTGTTGGTGCGGGGAATGAGCAGTTCTTC
-,-,TRBV7-2,TRBJ2-7,CASSLAGISYEQYF,TGTGCCAGCAGCTTAGCGGGGATCTCCTACGAGCAGTACTTC
-,-,TRBV7-9,TRBJ1-1,CASSLSGTPEAFF,TGTGCCAGCAGCTTATCAGGGACCCCTGAAGCTTTCTTT
-,TRBD1,TRBV2,TRBJ1-2,CASRMGQTNYGYTF,TGTGCCAGTCGAATGGGACAGACCAACTATGGCTACACCTTC
once,-,TRBV5-1,TRBJ2-6,CASSSIGGANVLTF,TGCGCCAGCAGCTCGATAGGGGGGGCCAACGTCCTGACTTTC
-,-,TRBV6-1,TRBJ2-4,CASSFSVADIQYF,TGTGCCAGCAGTTTCAGCGTAGCGGACATTCAGTACTTC
-,-,TRBV7-2,TRBJ2-5,CASSPGLVKETQYF,TGTGCCAGCAGCCCGGGACTGGTAAAAGAGACCCAGTACTTC
-,TRBD1,TRBV6-5,TRBJ2-7,CASSLRDSYEQYF,TGTGCCAGCAGCCTTAGGGACAGCTACGAGCAGTACTTC
-,-,TRBV5-1,TRBJ2-5,CASSLGSGTQYF,TGCGCCAGCAGCTTGGGGAGTGGGACCCAGTACTTC
-,TRBD2,TRBV2,TRBJ2-5,CASIERGHSETQYF,TGTGCCAGCATCGAGCGGGGCCATAGCGAGACCCAGTACTTC
-,-,TRBV5-4,TRBJ1-3,CASSLDPGAGGNTIYF,TGTGCCAGCAGCTTGGACCCCGGGGCAGGGGGAAACACCATATATTTT
-,-,TRBV6-5,TRBJ1-1,CPVPSKANTEAFF,TGTCCCGTTCCATCCAAAGCGAACACTGAAGCTTTCTTT
-,-,TRBV5-1,TRBJ2-1,CASSLIYRGPYNEQFF,TGCGCCAGCAGCTTGATTTACCGGGGCCCCTACAATGAGCAGTTCTTC
-,-,TRBV7-9,TRBJ2-2,CASSLVSGPGELFF,TGTGCCAGCAGCTTAGTATCGGGGCCCGGGGAGCTGTTTTTT
-,-,TRBV5-6,TRBJ2-3,CASSPWGGQDTQYF,TGTGCCAGCAGCCCCTGGGGGGGCCAAGATACGCAGTATTTT
-,TRBD2,TRBV6-1,TRBJ2-5,CASRTSGQETQYF,TGTGCCAGCCGGACTAGCGGGCAAGAGACCCAGTACTTC
-,TRBD2,TRBV5-1,TRBJ2-7,CASSPLAGETYEQYF,TGCGCCAGCAGCCCCTTAGCGGGAGAGACCTACGAGCAGTACTTC
once,-,TRBV5-6,TRBJ1-2,CASSLGTEDYGYTF,TGTGCCAGCAGCTTGGGGACAGAGGATTATGGCTACACCTTC
-,-,TRBV29-1,TRBJ2-1,CSVEGLASSYNEQFF,TGCAGCGTTGAAGGGTTAGCGTCCTCCTACAATGAGCAGTTCTTC
-,-,TRBV18,TRBJ1-1,CASSPLVPGGSTEAFF,TGTGCCAGCTCACCACTGGTCCCGGGGGGTAGCACTGAAGCTTTCTTT
-,-,TRBV7-3,TRBJ1-6,CASSPRRGFDSPLHF,TGTGCCAGCAGCCCACGCAGGGGTTTCGATTCACCCCTCCACTTT
-,-,TRBV10-3,TRBJ2-1,CAISEVAAGEDEQFF,TGTGCCATCAGTGAAGTAGCGGCTGGGGAGGATGAGCAGTTCTTC
-,-,TRBV18,TRBJ2-1,CASSQVVSDSYNEQFF,TGTGCCAGCTCTCAGGTTGTGTCTGACTCCTACAATGAGCAGTTCTTC
few,-,TRBV28,TRBJ1-2,CASSLGILYGYTF,TGTGCCAGCAGTTTAGGGATACTCTATGGCTACACCTTC
-,TRBD1,TRBV5-1,TRBJ1-3,CASSIGQGGGNTIYF,TGCGCCAGCAGCATAGGACAGGGTGGTGGAAACACCATATATTTT
-,TRBD1,TRBV28,TRBJ1-2,CASSPGQDYGYTF,TGTGCCAGCAGCCCTGGACAGGACTATGGCTACACCTTC
-,-,TRBV28,TRBJ2-6,CATLGGGGGANVLTF,TGTGCCACACTTGGTGGGGGGGGCGGGGCCAACGTCCTGACTTTC
-,TRBD1,TRBV6-6,TRBJ1-5,CASSYPDRAGNQPQHF,TGTGCCAGCAGTTACCCGGACAGGGCTGGCAATCAGCCCCAGCATTTT
once,-,TRBV7-2,TRBJ2-7,CASSYNGRTHEQYF,TGTGCCAGCAGCTATAACGGCAGGACCCACGAGCAGTACTTC
-,-,TRBV29-1,TRBJ2-7,CSVARQPSYEQYF,TGCAGCGTAGCCCGACAGCCATCCTACGAGCAGTACTTC
-,-,TRBV27,TRBJ2-7,CASSLSPRYEQYF,TGTGCCAGCAGTTTATCCCCAAGGTACGAGCAGTACTTC
-,TRBD1,TRBV7-2,TRBJ2-7,CASSRWGTGVVEQYF,TGTGCCAGCAGCCGATGGGGGACAGGGGTCGTAGAGCAGTACTTC